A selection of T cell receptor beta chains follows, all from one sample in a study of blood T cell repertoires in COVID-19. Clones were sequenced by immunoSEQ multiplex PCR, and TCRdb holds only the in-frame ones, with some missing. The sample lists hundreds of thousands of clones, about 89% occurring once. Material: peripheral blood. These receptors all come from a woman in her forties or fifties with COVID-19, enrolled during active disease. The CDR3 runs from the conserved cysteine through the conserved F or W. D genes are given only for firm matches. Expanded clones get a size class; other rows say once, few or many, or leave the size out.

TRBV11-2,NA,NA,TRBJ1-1,TGTGCCAGCAGCTTAAGGAGAGGGGGCACTGAAGCTTTCTTT,CASSLRRGGTEAFF
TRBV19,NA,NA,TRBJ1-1,TGTGCCAGTAGTATTGGAGGTGCGGGAGGAGCTTTCTTT,CASSIGGAGGAFF
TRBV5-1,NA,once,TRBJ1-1,TGCGCCAGCAGCTTGGTGGCAGGGAACACTGAAGCTTTCTTT,CASSLVAGNTEAFF
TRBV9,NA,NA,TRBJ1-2,TGTGCCAGCAGCCTCGGACAAGGTTCCTATGGCTACACCTTC,CASSLGQGSYGYTF
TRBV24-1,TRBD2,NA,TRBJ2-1,TGTGAATGCGGGGGTGGTGAGCAGTTCTTC,CECGGGEQFF
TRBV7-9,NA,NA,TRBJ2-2,TGTGCCAGCAGTTCCGCAGGTCGGATCACCGGGGAGCTGTTTTTT,CASSSAGRITGELFF
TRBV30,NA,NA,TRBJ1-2,TGTGCCTGGAGTAGGACAGACTATGGCTACACCTTC,CAWSRTDYGYTF
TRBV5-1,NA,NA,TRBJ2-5,TGCGCCAGCAGCTTGGGCCCCCTCGACAGGACGGAGACCCAGTACTTC,CASSLGPLDRTETQYF
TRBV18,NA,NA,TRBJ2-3,TGTGCCAGCTCACCATCGGGTTCGGTAGATACGCAGTATTTT,CASSPSGSVDTQYF
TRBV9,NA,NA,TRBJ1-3,TGTGCCAGCAGCCCCCTTTTGGGCCGGGGAAACACCATATATTTT,CASSPLLGRGNTIYF
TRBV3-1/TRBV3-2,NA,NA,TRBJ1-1,TGTGCCAGCAGCCAAGAAATGGGAGTATCTGAAGCTTTCTTT,CASSQEMGVSEAFF
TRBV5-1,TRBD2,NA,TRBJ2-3,TGCGCCAGCAGCTTGGGCCCCCGGGGGGGTTTGGATACGCAGTATTTT,CASSLGPRGGLDTQYF
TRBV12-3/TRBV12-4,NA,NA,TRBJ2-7,TGTGCCAGCAAAAAATCGGGTGCCTACGAGCAGTACTTC,CASKKSGAYEQYF
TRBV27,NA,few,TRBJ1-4,TGTGCCAGCAGTCCGCCGGGACTGGATGAAAAACTGTTTTTT,CASSPPGLDEKLFF
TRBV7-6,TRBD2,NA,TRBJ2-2,TGTGCCAGCAGCTCGCTAGCGGGGGCTGCTCGCGGGGAGCTGTTTTTT,CASSSLAGAARGELFF
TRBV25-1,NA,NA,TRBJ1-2,TGTGCCAGCAGTGTCTCCGGAGTCTATGGCTACACCTTC,CASSVSGVYGYTF
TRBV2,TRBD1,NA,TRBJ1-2,TGTGCCAGCAGACGGACAGGGGCGGTCTATGGCTACACCTTC,CASRRTGAVYGYTF
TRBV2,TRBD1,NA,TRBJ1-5,TGTGCCAGCACCCCAGACAGGGCAGAACAGCCCCAGCATTTT,CASTPDRAEQPQHF
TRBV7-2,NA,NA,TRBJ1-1,TGTGCCAGCAGCACCGTACCGATAGCTGAAGCTTTCTTT,CASSTVPIAEAFF
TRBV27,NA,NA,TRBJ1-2,TGTGCCAGCAGCCCCTCGGGAACAGCTACTATTTCTAACTATGGCTACACCTTC,CASSPSGTATISNYGYTF
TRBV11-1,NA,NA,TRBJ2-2,TGTGCCAGCAGCTCCCCCCCCGGAGGGGACCCCGGGGAGCTGTTTTTT,CASSSPPGGDPGELFF
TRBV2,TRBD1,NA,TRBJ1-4,TGTGCCAGCAGTGTCCCGGGACAGGGGGAACAAAATGAAAAACTGTTTTTT,CASSVPGQGEQNEKLFF
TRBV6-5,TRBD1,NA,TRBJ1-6,TGTGCCAGCCTACAGGGGCGCGGATCACCCCTCCACTTT,CASLQGRGSPLHF
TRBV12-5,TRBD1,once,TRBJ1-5,TGTGCTAGTGGTTTAGGGGGCATCCTGACCCAGCCCCAGCATTTT,CASGLGGILTQPQHF
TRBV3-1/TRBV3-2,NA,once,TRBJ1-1,TGTGCCAGCAGCCAAGCTGGGGCCACTGAAGCTTTCTTT,CASSQAGATEAFF
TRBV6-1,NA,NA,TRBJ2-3,TGTGCCAGCAGTGAAGCCAGGGCCACAGATACGCAGTATTTT,CASSEARATDTQYF
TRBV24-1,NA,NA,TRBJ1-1,TGTGCCACCAGTGATTTTGGGGGGAATGAAGCTTTCTTT,CATSDFGGNEAFF
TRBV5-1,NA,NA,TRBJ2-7,TGCGCCAGCAGCTCAGCGGGTTCCTCCTACGAGCAGTACTTC,CASSSAGSSYEQYF
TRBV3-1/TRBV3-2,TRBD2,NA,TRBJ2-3,TGTGCCAGCAGCCAAGATAACGGGGGGGCCGGAGATACGCAGTATTTT,CASSQDNGGAGDTQYF
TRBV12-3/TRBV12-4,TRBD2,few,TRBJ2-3,TGTGCCAGCAGTTTAAGCGGGGCAGATACGCAGTATTTT,CASSLSGADTQYF
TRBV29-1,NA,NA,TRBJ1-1,TGCAGCGTGGAGGGATTCGGGGGTACTGAAGCTTTCTTT,CSVEGFGGTEAFF
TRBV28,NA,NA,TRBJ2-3,TGTGCCAGCAGCCCCGGGGGACTCGCTAGCACAGATACGCAGTATTTT,CASSPGGLASTDTQYF
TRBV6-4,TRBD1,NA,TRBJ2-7,TGTGCCAGCAGTGACTCAGACAGGGCCCACGAGCAGTACTTC,CASSDSDRAHEQYF
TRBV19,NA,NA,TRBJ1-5,TGTGCCAGCACCCCCCGGAGAGATCAGCCCCAGCATTTT,CASTPRRDQPQHF
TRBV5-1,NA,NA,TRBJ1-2,TGCGCCAGCAGCTTGGGGCAGGTTAACTATGGCTACACCTTC,CASSLGQVNYGYTF
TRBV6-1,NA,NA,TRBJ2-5,TGTGCCAGCAGTGAAGCGGGCAGGGGGGTCGAGACCCAGTACTTC,CASSEAGRGVETQYF
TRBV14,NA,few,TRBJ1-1,TGTGCCAGCAAGAGACAGGTTCCGAACACTGAAGCTTTCTTT,CASKRQVPNTEAFF
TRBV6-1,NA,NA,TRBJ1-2,TGTGCCAGCAGTGAGGACAGCCTCTACGGTGGCTACACCTTC,CASSEDSLYGGYTF
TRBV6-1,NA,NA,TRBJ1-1,TGTGCCAGCAGTGATGGGGGGAGTCCCCTGAGGACTGAAGCTTTCTTT,CASSDGGSPLRTEAFF
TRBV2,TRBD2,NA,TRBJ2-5,TGTGCCAGCAGTGAGAGAAAGGCTAGCGGTCAAGAGACCCAGTACTTC,CASSERKASGQETQYF
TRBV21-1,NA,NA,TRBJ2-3,TGTGCCAGCTCAAAAACGGGACAGTTGACAGATACGCAGTATTTT,CASSKTGQLTDTQYF
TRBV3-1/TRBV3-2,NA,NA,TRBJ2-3,TGTGCCAGCAGCCAAGAGTCATCCGCCCGCGGGGGCCGGAGCACAGATACGCAGTATTTT,CASSQESSARGGRSTDTQYF
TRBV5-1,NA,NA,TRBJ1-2,TGCGCCAGCAAGCGAGAGGGGGACTATGGCTACACCTTC,CASKREGDYGYTF
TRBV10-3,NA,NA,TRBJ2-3,TGTGCCATCAGCGTAAGACAGGATCTCACAGATACGCAGTATTTT,CAISVRQDLTDTQYF
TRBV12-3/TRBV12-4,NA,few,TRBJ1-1,TGTGCCAGTCGGGAGGGGACTGAAGCTTTCTTT,CASREGTEAFF
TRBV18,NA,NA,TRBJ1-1,TGTGCCAGCTCACCAGGGAGGACTGAAGCTTTCTTT,CASSPGRTEAFF
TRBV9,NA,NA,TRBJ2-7,TGTGCCAGCAGCGCCAGGGAATTCTCCTACGAGCAGTACTTC,CASSAREFSYEQYF
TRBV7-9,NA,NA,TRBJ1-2,TGTGCCAGCAGCTTAGGGCGGGGAAGGAGCTATGGCTACACCTTC,CASSLGRGRSYGYTF